This T cell receptor beta chain was profiled in a study of blood T cell repertoires in COVID-19. Study details: Samples representing acute and convalescent COVID-19 were sourced from the United States, Italy and Spain.

Seattle patient enrollment occurred during active infection, with longitudinal follow-up thereafter. The CDR3 length is 16 residues. V was clipped by 3 bases and J by 1 base; unmatched bases: 7. Germline-derived CDR1 and CDR2 are SGHAT and FQNNGV. The method was immunoSEQ multiplex PCR; TCRdb's version includes in-frame clones alone and lacks a portion of them. Here the sample spans 150,000 to 200,000 clones, 82% being singletons. The sample taken for sequencing was peripheral blood. The chain is built from TRBV11-2 and TRBJ2-5, with 8 positions matching TRBD2. The clonotype comes from a woman aged 40-49 years with COVID-19, enrolled during active disease. This chain's CDR3 is CASSFGGLAGQETQYF. DNA for the CDR3: TGTGCCAGCAGCTTCGGGGGGCTAGCGGGCCAAGAGACCCAGTACTTC.